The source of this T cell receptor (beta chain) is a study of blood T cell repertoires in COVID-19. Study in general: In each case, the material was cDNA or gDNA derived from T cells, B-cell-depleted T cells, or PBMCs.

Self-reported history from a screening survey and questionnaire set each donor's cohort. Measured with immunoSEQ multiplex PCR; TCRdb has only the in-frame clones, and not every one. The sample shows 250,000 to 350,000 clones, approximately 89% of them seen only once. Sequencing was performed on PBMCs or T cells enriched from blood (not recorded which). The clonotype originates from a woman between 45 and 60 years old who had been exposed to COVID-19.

CDR3 sequence (DNA): TGTGCCAGCAGCCCGTACAGGGGAGATCCTTATGGCTACACCTTC. This gives the protein CASSPYRGDPYGYTF. The chain combines TRBV7-2 with TRBJ1-2; the match to TRBD1 covers 7 bases. The CDR3 length is 15 residues. The trim removed 5 bases at V and 5 bases at J, leaving 11 bases unmatched. Germline CDR1 SGHTA, CDR2 FQGNSA.